This T cell receptor (beta chain) was captured in a study of blood T cell repertoires in COVID-19. The overall study: In each case, the material was cDNA or gDNA derived from T cells, B-cell-depleted T cells, or PBMCs.

Measured with immunoSEQ multiplex PCR; TCRdb has only the in-frame clones, and not every one. The table lists about 87,000 clones, over 75% of them singletons. The V gene lost 4 bases and the J gene lost 9 bases, with 10 bases spanning the gap. There are 12 residues in the CDR3. The sequenced sample was peripheral blood. The gene calls are TRBV12-3 or TRBV12-4 and TRBJ2-1; D possibly corresponds to TRBD2 (5 bases). This receptor was taken from a human donor with acute or convalescent COVID-19. The donor label of this sample is uncertain. The CDR3 sequence is CASSSLAAEQFF. CDR3 DNA: TGTGCCAGCAGTTCTCTAGCTGCTGAGCAGTTCTTC.